This record looks at one T cell receptor beta chain sequence and its context. The antigen is undetermined. A single record per CDR3 protein comes from TCRdb applying MiXCR to the 5' RACE reads. The table lists roughly 190,000 distinct CDR3 sequences, around a sixth of them singletons. The V end lost 6 bases, the J end lost 3 bases, and 14 bases lay between the germline ends. The CDR3 is 14 residues long. Per the germline V gene, CDR1 is SGHVS and CDR2 is FQNEAQ. The source of the sample is a study of identical twins. Regarding the study as a whole: Compared with unrelated sharing, twin-shared out-of-frame alpha sequences had more low-probability sequences. Abundant beta clonotypes from cord blood bore fewer insertions; memory repertoires lacked this pattern.

This same sample was also part of a study on T cells expressing NK-cell markers. From that paper: One of the eight sequenced donors was seronegative, whereas the other seven were HCMV-seropositive. The CD3+CD56-NKG2C+ fraction of a few donors was likewise dominated by these clonotypes.

This clonotype originated in a woman aged 18 to 35 in good health. Sequencing was done on a sample of CD8+ T cells sorted from blood. The V call is TRBV7-8, the J call TRBJ2-5; maybe TRBD1 (5 bases). Here the CDR3 reads CASSHGGQKETQYF. CDR3 coding DNA: TGTGCCAGCAGTCACGGCGGACAAAAAGAGACCCAGTACTTC.